A single sample is the source of the 19 T cell receptor beta chains below, sequenced in a study of blood T cell repertoires in COVID-19. TCRdb keeps only in-frame clones here, not all; method: immunoSEQ multiplex PCR. The sample lists approximately 120,000 clones; roughly four fifths were seen once. Sample: peripheral blood. These TCRs come from a man aged 80 or over with COVID-19, enrolled during active disease.

This clone was found a few times. The V and J genes are TRBV7-2 and TRBJ1-5; 8 bases map to TRBD1. The CDR3 loop spans 15 amino acids. Germline lookup yields CDR1 SGHTA and CDR2 FQGNSA. The junction had 5 bases not matched to a gene; V was cut back by 5 bases and J by 2 bases. This CDR3 is CASSPQTGGNQPQHF. DNA for the CDR3: TGTGCCAGCAGCCCCCAGACAGGGGGCAATCAGCCCCAGCATTTT.

In regard to this clone: An end of the junction differs from the germline gene, which may be a read error. This rearrangement joins TRBV7-7 to TRBJ2-1; 10 bases map to TRBD2. The length of the CDR3 is 15 residues. The germline V gene has CDR1 SSHAT and CDR2 FNYEAQ (reference sequence). The CDR3 reads CASSQTSGVYNEQFF. The CDR3 region has the DNA TGTGCTAGCAGCCAAACTAGCGGGGTATACAATGAGCAGTTCTTC.

The rearrangement uses TRBV7-9 and TRBJ2-1; TRBD2 might be the D (5 bases). V was shortened by 7 bases and J by 7 bases, with 11 bases between the two germline ends. This CDR3 has 12 amino acids. Germline CDR1 SEHNR, CDR2 FQNEAQ (reference sequence). The CDR3 is CASTVLVNEQFF. In DNA form, the CDR3 reads TGTGCCAGCACCGTACTAGTAAATGAGCAGTTCTTC.

This chain links TRBV6-5 with TRBJ2-7; D might be TRBD2 (5 bases). The V end was cut by 7 bases, the J end by 1 base, with 14 bases between. Germline CDR1 MNHEY, CDR2 SVGAGI. This CDR3 comprises 14 residues. The CDR3: CASTIASGSYEQYF. CDR3 coding DNA: TGTGCCAGCACCATAGCGAGCGGATCCTACGAGCAGTACTTC.

The chain carries TRBV29-1 and TRBJ2-2; 8 nucleotides match TRBD2. The germline V gene has CDR1 SQVTM and CDR2 ANQGSEA. Trimming at V came to 7 bases and at J to 6 bases, leaving 10 bases not matched to a gene. The CDR3 is 14 residues long. In DNA, the CDR3 is TGCAGCGCCCGGGAGCGGGGGCTATCCGGGGAGCTGTTTTTT. This sequence encodes CSARERGLSGELFF.

The chain employs TRBV11-3 and TRBJ1-1; D gene unclear. This CDR3 is 15 amino acids long. V lost 1 base, J lost 5 bases, and 14 bases lay in between. Germline CDR1 reads SGHNT; CDR2 reads YENEEA. For the CDR3, the DNA is TGTGCCAGCAGCTTAGGAGGGAGAGGAACAACTGAAGCTTTCTTT. It translates to CASSLGGRGTTEAFF.

The chain recombines TRBV29-1 with TRBJ2-1; TRBD2 aligns across 9 bases. The CDR3 has 14 residues. Germline assignment: CDR1 SQVTM and CDR2 ANQGSEA. J lost 2 bases, V lost 7 bases, and 6 bases had no gene match. CDR3 protein: CSGGTSRTYNEQFF. CDR3 in DNA: TGCAGCGGCGGGACTAGCAGAACCTACAATGAGCAGTTCTTC.

The sample holds a few counts of this clone. V and J are TRBV12-3 or TRBV12-4 and TRBJ2-2, with D unclear. V dropped 4 bases and J dropped 5 bases, with 2 bases sitting between them. This CDR3 has 11 residues. The CDR3: CASSSTGELFF. DNA of the CDR3: TGTGCCAGCAGTTCAACCGGGGAGCTGTTTTTT.

This clone has a handful of counts. The CDR3 reads CASIFAPGAANEKLFF. The CDR3 nucleotides read TGTGCCAGTATTTTCGCCCCAGGGGCGGCTAATGAAAAACTGTTTTTT. The chain recombines TRBV19 with TRBJ1-4, with D perhaps TRBD1 (6 bases). The germline V gene encodes CDR1 LNHDA and CDR2 SQIVND (reference sequence). With 7 bases removed from V and 3 bases from J, the gap between germline ends came to 18 bases. The CDR3 spans 16 residues.

The chain links TRBV6-5 to TRBJ2-5; tentatively, D is TRBD2 (6 bases). Germline V gene sequence: CDR1 MNHEY, CDR2 SVGAGI. Trimming stripped 2 bases from V and 2 bases from J, with 12 bases between. The CDR3 runs to 15 residues. For the CDR3, the DNA is TGTGCCAGCAGTTACGTCAGGGACTTACAAGAGACCCAGTACTTC. Its translation: CASSYVRDLQETQYF.

This clone was recorded only once. The J gene is TRBJ1-5, the V gene TRBV4-1; 9 nucleotides match TRBD1. Looked up from germline, CDR1 is MGHRA and CDR2 is YSYEKL. The J segment lost 1 base and the V segment lost 0 bases, leaving 4 bases of the junction unmatched. The CDR3 totals 17 residues. CDR3 in amino acids: CASSQDWDRVSNQPQHF. The CDR3 DNA is TGCGCCAGCAGCCAAGATTGGGACAGGGTCAGCAATCAGCCCCAGCATTTT.

The V call is TRBV7-2, the J call TRBJ1-2; 8 nucleotides match TRBD1. The CDR3 runs 14 residues. V shed 5 bases, J shed 8 bases, and the junction held 10 bases outside the gene matches. The germline CDR1 and CDR2 sequences are SGHTA and FQGNSA. The CDR3 nucleotides read TGTGCCAGCAGCACCCGACAGGGGCCGGGAGGCTACACCTTC. Amino acids: CASSTRQGPGGYTF. Variable domain in full (rest from reference TRBV7-2 and TRBJ1-2): GAGVSQSPSNKVTEKGKDVELRCDPISGHTALYWYRQSLGQGLEFLIYFQGNSAPDKSGLPSDRFSAERTGGSVSTLTIQRTQQEDSAVYLCASSTRQGPGGYTFGSGTRLTVV.

J is TRBJ2-5 and V is TRBV7-9, with D possibly being TRBD2 (6 bases). This CDR3 is 14 amino acids long. The V end was cut by 0 bases, the J end by 4 bases, with 9 bases between. Looked up from germline, CDR1 is SEHNR and CDR2 is FQNEAQ (reference sequence). CDR3 loop: CASSLAGGPETQYF. CDR3 bases: TGTGCCAGCAGCTTAGCGGGAGGACCAGAGACCCAGTACTTC.

This clone occurred a few times. The rearrangement uses TRBV4-1 and TRBJ2-7, with D possibly matching TRBD2 (5 bases). CDR3 length: 16 residues. The ends were cut back, 0 bases at V and 7 bases at J, with 19 bases in the middle. Germline CDR1 reads MGHRA; CDR2 reads YSYEKL. CDR3 amino acids: CASSQDNAQSTGEQYF. The DNA for the CDR3 is TGCGCCAGCAGCCAAGATAACGCACAATCGACGGGGGAGCAGTACTTC.

This chain links TRBV5-4 with TRBJ2-7, with D tentatively TRBD2 (5 bases). The CDR3 contains 13 residues. Trimming removed 3 bases at V and 5 bases at J, with 12 bases between. Germline V gene lookup returns CDR1 SGHNT and CDR2 YYREEE (reference sequence). CDR3 bases: TGTGCCAGCAGCTGGGATGCCGGGAACGAGCAGTACTTC. Translated, it gives CASSWDAGNEQYF.

The table lists this clone with a few counts. J is TRBJ1-5 and V is TRBV18; perhaps TRBD1 as D (5 bases). Looked up from germline, CDR1 is KGHSH and CDR2 is LQKENI. CDR3 length equals 14 residues. The V end was cut by 3 bases, the J end by 2 bases, with 8 bases between. The CDR3 sequence is CASSPRAGNQPQHF. The CDR3 bases are TGTGCCAGCTCACCCAGGGCCGGCAATCAGCCCCAGCATTTT.

V and J are TRBV2 and TRBJ1-5, with no clear D. This CDR3 contains 14 residues. Trimming removed 2 bases from V and 1 base from J, with 6 bases in between. Germline assignment: CDR1 SNHLY and CDR2 FYNNEI. CDR3: CASSELRSNQPQHF. CDR3 in DNA: TGTGCCAGCAGTGAACTCAGAAGCAATCAGCCCCAGCATTTT.

This clone showed up just a few times. The chain links TRBV7-9 to TRBJ2-3; perhaps TRBD1 as D (6 bases). V lost 2 bases to trimming and J lost 5 bases, with 11 bases between them. Germline assignment: CDR1 SEHNR and CDR2 FQNEAQ (reference sequence). This CDR3 is 14 amino acids long. The CDR3 region is CASSLLQGQDTQYF. Written as DNA, the CDR3 is TGTGCCAGCAGCTTACTACAGGGTCAAGATACGCAGTATTTT.

V and J are TRBV10-1 and TRBJ2-3; 8 bases fit TRBD2. V lost 6 bases to trimming and J lost 4 bases; unmatched junction nucleotides: 9. The germline CDR1 and CDR2 sequences are WNHNN and SYGVQD (reference sequence). CDR3 length equals 15 residues. In DNA form, the CDR3 reads TGCGCCAGCAGCAGGGGAGCGGGAGACGCAGATACGCAGTATTTT. Residues: CASSRGAGDADTQYF.